Here is one T cell receptor (beta chain) with its context. Its cognate antigen is unknown. The data belong to a study of T cells after posttransplantation cyclophosphamide. General study findings and limits: Donor-recipient repertoire similarity was low at 1-2 months, rising over year one. TRB overlap between skin or GI tissue T cells and blood was limited. After PTCy, TRB diversity resembled that of CNI/methotrexate controls.

The CDR3 is made up of 13 amino acids. The V gene's germline CDR1 is MNHEY and CDR2 SVGAGI. V was pared by 6 bases and J by 4 bases, with 10 bases between. The method was immunoSEQ multiplex PCR; TCRdb's version includes in-frame clones alone and lacks a portion of them. The sample consists of tens of thousands of clones, more than 70% of them appearing once. The sequenced material came from PBMCs. The chain couples TRBV6-5 to TRBJ1-5; no definite D call. The TCR was taken from a man aged 25 to 40 with a blood cancer, CMV-positive, and with a related stem cell donor. The CDR3: CASRPTANQPQHF. The CDR3 region has the DNA TGTGCCAGCAGACCCACAGCAAATCAGCCCCAGCATTTT.